Described below is a single T cell receptor (beta chain) sequence and its context. The entry originates in a study of cytomegalovirus exposure and HLA in healthy donors. Study as a whole: The Caucasian-associated ancestry cluster held 65% to 90% of 300 to 500 genotyped donors.

The CDR3 consists of 14 residues. The germline gives CDR1 SNHLY, CDR2 FYNNEI. Trimming stripped 5 bases from V and 3 bases from J, with 13 bases between. PCR employed 60 Vbeta and 13 Jbeta primers. This table comes from immunoSEQ multiplex PCR, and its TCRdb copy is limited to in-frame clones, with some not included. In the table there are roughly 160,000 clones, more than 60% of which are singletons. This rearrangement joins TRBV2 to TRBJ1-1; no firm D call. Sequenced input: PBMCs. This TCR was recovered from a woman between 50 and 59 years old in good health and CMV-seropositive. The CDR3 protein is CASSSRLADTEAFF. CDR3 in DNA: TGTGCCAGCAGTTCAAGACTGGCGGACACTGAAGCTTTCTTT. Together with reference TRBV2 and TRBJ1-1, the CDR3 gives the full variable domain: EPEVTQTPSHQVTQMGQEVILRCVPISNHLYFYWYRQILGQKVEFLVSFYNNEISEKSEIFDDQFSVERPDGSNFTLKIRSTKLEDSAMYFCASSSRLADTEAFFGQGTRLTVV.